This entry features one TCR beta chain sequence. The antigen this receptor binds is unknown. A much larger clone lies a single base off, so this may be a read error. This CDR3 fails to terminate in the conserved phenylalanine or tryptophan, so it likely reflects a read error. The sample belongs to a study of blood T cells in healthy people across ages (dated by TCRdb to 2014 to 2015). At the level of the whole study: Template switching captured roughly one uniquely barcoded TCR beta cDNA molecule per two T cells in model experiments. Two additional independent replicas of 1 million unique cDNA reads from the same blood draw were analyzed for two donors (one aged 18 to 30 and one aged 80 or older). Using deep sequencing normalized with unique cDNA molecular identifiers, the study measured how TCR beta repertoire diversity changes with age. The donors were split into four age groups: young (average 16 years), middle-aged (about 40), aged (over 55) and long-lived (roughly 88).

Donors were about 36 systemically healthy Caucasian individuals from Russia aged 6 to 90 years. Around 9.7 milliliters of peripheral blood were collected from each donor into EDTA-treated Vacutainer tubes. Ficoll-Paque density-gradient centrifugation was used to isolate PBMCs, with at least 7 million per sample. Total RNA, at least 5 micrograms per sample, was extracted from PBMCs with Trizol reagent. Naive CD45RAhigh/CD27high T cell percentages were measured by flow cytometry on a PBMC aliquot from every donor. Broader findings and caveats from the paper: Because the CMV infection status of the donors was unknown, age-related changes in expanded clonotypes may potentially have been confounded. Observed TCR beta diversity per million T cells fell roughly linearly with age, and a significant reduction was already apparent by age around 44. Estimates of total diversity based on one million sequenced T cells were regarded as lower bounds and as underestimates. Compared with the aged group, the long-lived group had more naive CD4+ T cells, fewer expanded clones and increased TCR diversity, a pattern suggesting age selection. Since profiling was done on bulk unsorted PBMCs, naive and antigen-experienced compartments could not be conclusively compared. A strong correlation was found between observed TCR beta diversity and the percentage of naive T cells measured by flow cytometry.

The library was built by means of 5' RACE. Sequenced on an Illumina HiSeq 2500. A second PCR of roughly 7 to 11 cycles was performed with a sample-barcoded 5' primer and a J-beta primer mix. A template-switch 5' adaptor carrying 12 random nucleotides introduced a unique molecular identifier onto each TCR beta cDNA molecule. At least 2.5 million CDR3-containing paired-end reads were obtained from each sample. First-strand cDNA was synthesized from all RNA with the Mint cDNA synthesis kit, primed by a TRBC-specific oligonucleotide. Following uracil-DNA glycosylase treatment, all cDNA underwent a first 18-cycle PCR with the universal primers M1SS and BC2_uni_R. Per the original workflow: For normalization, 1 million high-quality reads were randomly selected from each sample, with every read carrying a distinct molecular identifier. Reads sharing molecular identifiers were discarded rather than binned into consensus sequences. MiTCR, set to a Q25 quality threshold and the strictest error-elimination algorithm, was used for CDR3 identification, clonotype clustering and error correction. A nonparametric unseen species model with Euler transformation was used to estimate a lower bound on total TCR beta diversity. Using fastp trimming at Q25 and MiXCR clonotype assembly, TCRdb reanalyzed the public sequencing data and kept in-frame beta chains. Rows are unified per CDR3 protein, each entry keeping the most common DNA and genes. Clone size and V and J calls follow TCRdb, not the original study. The sample table records some 890,000 distinct CDR3 sequences; 29% of these occur just once. Of the sample, roughly 10% is held by the ten largest clones.

For CDR1 and CDR2, the germline V gene lists MRHNA and SNTAGT. V loses 3 bases, J loses 7 bases, and the germline ends lie 7 bases apart. The CDR3 is made up of 13 amino acids, end residues included. Just CDR3 DNA is preserved here, 39 bases in frame from base 1. These data also featured in a second study, about T cells of mothers and their children. The second study's paper adds: Nine systemically healthy Caucasian individuals served as donors, namely three mothers together with their six children. cDNA synthesis used all of the extracted RNA, with 1.5 ug of RNA in each 15 ul reaction. In the second PCR, sample barcodes and 2-4 random nucleotides were introduced via the M1S primer. More than 8 million TCR beta CDR3 reads were obtained from each mother, and some 3.3 million reads were obtained from each child. In both related and unrelated pairs, thymic selection shapes the output of TCR recombination in a similar way, with inherited differences having only a minor effect. Normalized repertoire overlap in related mother-child pairs was always slightly higher than in unrelated mother-child pairs, but the difference was never significant. With a sensitivity of about 100 clones per million clonotypes, no persistent microchimeric T cell clones were detected. In the study, deep NGS was used to compare the TCR beta repertoires of mothers and children, and features distinguishing related mother-child pairs from unrelated individuals were sought. Mothers averaged roughly 40 +/- 4 years of age and children averaged approximately 12 +/- 4 years. Libraries were sequenced on Illumina HiSeq 2000 with 100+100 nt paired-end reads after adapter ligation with NEBNext reagents. To prevent cross-contamination, the mother and child libraries were prepared a month apart and were sequenced in separate runs. For each donor, somewhere between roughly 450,000 and 2,200,000 distinct TCR beta clonotypes were identified. Naive TCR beta clonotypes were estimated from low-frequency clonotypes matched to each donor's FACS-determined naive share, without sorting.

This clonotype was obtained from a woman in her thirties or forties in good health. The chain joins TRBV6-4 to TRBJ1-6; the D segment could be TRBD1, given 5 matching bases. Material: blood. The nucleotide sequence is TGTGCCAGCAGTGAGGGGGACAATTCACCCCTCCACCTT. Translated, it reads CASSEGDNSPLHL.